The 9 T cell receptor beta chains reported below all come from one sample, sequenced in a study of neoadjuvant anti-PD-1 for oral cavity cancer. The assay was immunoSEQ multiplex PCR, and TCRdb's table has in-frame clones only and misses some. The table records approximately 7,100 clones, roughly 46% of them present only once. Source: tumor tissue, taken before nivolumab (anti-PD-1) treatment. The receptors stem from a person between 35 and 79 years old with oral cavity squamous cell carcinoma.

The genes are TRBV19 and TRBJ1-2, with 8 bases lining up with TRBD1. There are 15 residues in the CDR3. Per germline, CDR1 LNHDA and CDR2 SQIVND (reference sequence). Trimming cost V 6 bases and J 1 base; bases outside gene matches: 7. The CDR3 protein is CASSPRGHLNYGYTF. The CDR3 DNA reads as TGTGCCAGTAGCCCCAGGGGGCACCTTAACTATGGCTACACCTTC.

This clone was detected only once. The CDR3 nucleotides are TGTGCCAGCAGCTTAGGGTACGGCCCTGTCTACGAGCAGTACTTC. It specifies CASSLGYGPVYEQYF. The genes are TRBV11-2 and TRBJ2-7; no clear D. The CDR3 length is 15 residues. Germline lookup yields CDR1 SGHAT and CDR2 FQNNGV. V shed 1 base and J shed 3 bases, with 13 bases lying between them.

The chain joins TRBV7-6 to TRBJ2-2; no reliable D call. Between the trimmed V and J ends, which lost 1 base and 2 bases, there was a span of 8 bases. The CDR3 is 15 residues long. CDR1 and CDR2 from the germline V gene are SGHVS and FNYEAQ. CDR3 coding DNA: TGTGCCAGCAGCTTAGTAGGCTCCAACACCGGGGAGCTGTTTTTT. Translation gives CASSLVGSNTGELFF.

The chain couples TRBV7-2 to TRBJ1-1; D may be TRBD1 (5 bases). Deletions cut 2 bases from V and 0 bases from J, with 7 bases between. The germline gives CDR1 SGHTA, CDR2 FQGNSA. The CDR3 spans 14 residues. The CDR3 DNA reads TGTGCCAGCAGCTTATACAGGATGAACACTGAAGCTTTCTTT. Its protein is CASSLYRMNTEAFF.

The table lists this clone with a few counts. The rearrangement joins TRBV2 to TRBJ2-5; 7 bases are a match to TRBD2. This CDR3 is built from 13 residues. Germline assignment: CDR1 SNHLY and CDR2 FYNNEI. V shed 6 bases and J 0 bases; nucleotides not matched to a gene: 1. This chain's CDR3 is CASSGTNQETQYF. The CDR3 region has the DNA TGTGCCAGCAGCGGGACTAACCAAGAGACCCAGTACTTC.

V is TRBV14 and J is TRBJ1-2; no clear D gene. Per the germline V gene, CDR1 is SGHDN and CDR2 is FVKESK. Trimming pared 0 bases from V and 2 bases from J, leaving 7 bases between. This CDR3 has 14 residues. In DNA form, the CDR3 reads TGTGCCAGCAGCCAAGATTGGCTGAACTATGGCTACACCTTC. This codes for CASSQDWLNYGYTF.

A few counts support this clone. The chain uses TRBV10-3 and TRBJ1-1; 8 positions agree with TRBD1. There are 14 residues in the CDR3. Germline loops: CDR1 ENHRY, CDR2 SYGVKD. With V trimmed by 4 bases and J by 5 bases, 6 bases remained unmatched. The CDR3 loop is CAISGAGGRTEAFF. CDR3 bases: TGTGCCATCAGTGGGGCAGGGGGCAGGACTGAAGCTTTCTTT.

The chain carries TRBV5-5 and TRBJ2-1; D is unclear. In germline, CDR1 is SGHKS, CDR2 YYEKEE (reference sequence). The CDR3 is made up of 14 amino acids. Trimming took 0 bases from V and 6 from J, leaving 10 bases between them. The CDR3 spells CASSLGYGSNEQFF. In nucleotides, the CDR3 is TGTGCCAGCAGCTTGGGGTATGGGTCCAATGAGCAGTTCTTC.

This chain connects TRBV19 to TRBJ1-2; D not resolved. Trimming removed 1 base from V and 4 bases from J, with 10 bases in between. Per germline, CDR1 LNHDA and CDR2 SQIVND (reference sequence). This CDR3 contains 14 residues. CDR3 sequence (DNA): TGTGCCAGTAGTATAGGGGAGGATTTCTATGGCTACACCTTC. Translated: CASSIGEDFYGYTF.